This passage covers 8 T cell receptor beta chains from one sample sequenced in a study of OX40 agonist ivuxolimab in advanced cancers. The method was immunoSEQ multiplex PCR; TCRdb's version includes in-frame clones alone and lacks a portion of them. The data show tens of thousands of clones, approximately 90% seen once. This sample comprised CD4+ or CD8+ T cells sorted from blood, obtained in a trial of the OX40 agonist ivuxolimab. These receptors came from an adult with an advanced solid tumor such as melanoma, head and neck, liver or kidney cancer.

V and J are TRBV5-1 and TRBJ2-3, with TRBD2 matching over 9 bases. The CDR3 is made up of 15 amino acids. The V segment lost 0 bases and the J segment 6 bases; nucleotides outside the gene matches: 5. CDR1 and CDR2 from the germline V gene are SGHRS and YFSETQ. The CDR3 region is CASSLVLAGEDTQYF. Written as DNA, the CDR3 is TGCGCCAGCAGCTTGGTTTTAGCGGGAGAGGATACGCAGTATTTT. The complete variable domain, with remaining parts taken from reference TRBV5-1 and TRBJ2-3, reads KAGVTQTPRYLIKTRGQQVTLSCSPISGHRSVSWYQQTPGQGLQFLFEYFSETQRNKGNFPGRFSGRQFSNSRSEMNVSTLELGDSALYLCASSLVLAGEDTQYFGPGTRLTVL.

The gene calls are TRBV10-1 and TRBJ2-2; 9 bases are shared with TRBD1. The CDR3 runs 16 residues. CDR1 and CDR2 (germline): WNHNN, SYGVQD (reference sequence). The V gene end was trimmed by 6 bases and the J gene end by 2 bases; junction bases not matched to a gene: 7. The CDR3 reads CASSDAGQGNTGELFF. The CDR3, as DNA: TGCGCCAGCAGCGATGCGGGACAGGGAAACACCGGGGAGCTGTTTTTT.

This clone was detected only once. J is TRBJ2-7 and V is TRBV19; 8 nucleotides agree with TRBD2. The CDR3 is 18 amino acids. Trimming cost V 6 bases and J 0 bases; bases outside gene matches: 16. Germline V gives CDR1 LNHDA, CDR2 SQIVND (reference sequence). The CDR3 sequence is CASSREIPTSGSSYEQYF. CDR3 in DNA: TGTGCCAGTAGCAGAGAAATACCCACTAGCGGAAGCTCCTACGAGCAGTACTTC.

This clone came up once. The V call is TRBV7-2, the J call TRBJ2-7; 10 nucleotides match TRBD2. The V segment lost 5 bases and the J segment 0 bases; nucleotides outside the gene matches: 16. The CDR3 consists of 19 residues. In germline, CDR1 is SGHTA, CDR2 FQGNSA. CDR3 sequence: CASSARGFSSGRPSYEQYF. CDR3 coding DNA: TGTGCCAGCAGCGCTCGGGGTTTTAGTAGCGGGAGGCCCTCCTACGAGCAGTACTTC.

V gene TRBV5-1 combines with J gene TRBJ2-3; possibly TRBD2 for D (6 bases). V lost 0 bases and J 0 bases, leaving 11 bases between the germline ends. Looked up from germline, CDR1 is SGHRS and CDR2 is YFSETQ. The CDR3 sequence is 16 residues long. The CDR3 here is CASSLEIAASTDTQYF. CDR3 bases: TGCGCCAGCAGCTTGGAAATAGCGGCTAGCACAGATACGCAGTATTTT.

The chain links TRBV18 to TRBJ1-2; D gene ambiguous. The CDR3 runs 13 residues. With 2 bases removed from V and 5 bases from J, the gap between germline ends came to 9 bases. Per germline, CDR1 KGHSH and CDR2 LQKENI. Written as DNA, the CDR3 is TGTGCCAGCTCACCAGGCGAGCAATATGGCTACACCTTC. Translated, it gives CASSPGEQYGYTF.

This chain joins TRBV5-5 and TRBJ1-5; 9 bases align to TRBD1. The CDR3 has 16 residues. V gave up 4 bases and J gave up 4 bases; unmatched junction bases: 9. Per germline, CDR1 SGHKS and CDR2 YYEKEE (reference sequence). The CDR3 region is CASSPDGQGQNQPQHF. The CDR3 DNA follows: TGTGCCAGCAGCCCGGACGGACAGGGGCAAAATCAGCCCCAGCATTTT.

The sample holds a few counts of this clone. The CDR3: CASSPSTGPAGQYF. The DNA for the CDR3 is TGTGCCAGCAGCCCATCGACAGGGCCAGCGGGGCAGTACTTC. The V call is TRBV11-2, the J call TRBJ2-7; possibly TRBD1 for D (7 bases). Germline-derived CDR1 and CDR2 are SGHAT and FQNNGV. Trimming removed 5 bases from V and 9 bases from J, with 20 bases in between. The CDR3 totals 14 residues.